Listed below are T cell receptor beta chains from one sample, sequenced in a study of beta chain features in type 1 diabetes. Profiled with immunoSEQ multiplex PCR; TCRdb holds only in-frame clones, not every one. The table shows a few hundred thousand clones, with 9.5% to 13% occurring only once. The sequenced sample consisted of central memory CD4+ T cells from blood. The receptors here all came from a man younger than 35 in good health. Both conserved end residues are part of each CDR3. Each record gives: clone size, V gene, CDR3 length, D gene, J gene, CDR3 protein, CDR3 DNA. A D gene is named only where the DNA matches it firmly. Size values are once, few and many counts, or a class for expanded clones, and some rows have none.

>NA|TRBV30|15|NA|TRBJ2-7
CAWSGGNRNYVEQYF
TGTGCCTGGAGTGGGGGAAACAGAAATTACGTAGAGCAGTACTTC
>few|TRBV28|15|TRBD2|TRBJ2-1
CASYAPSSGSWEQFF
TGTGCCAGCTACGCCCCGAGCAGCGGGAGTTGGGAGCAGTTCTTC
>NA|TRBV6-5|15|NA|TRBJ2-1
CASRPRGVHYNEQFF
TGTGCCAGCAGGCCCCGTGGGGTACATTACAATGAGCAGTTCTTC
>NA|TRBV10-3|12|NA|TRBJ1-1
CAISRRNTEAFF
TGTGCCATCAGTCGCAGGAACACTGAAGCTTTCTTT
>few|TRBV29-1|16|TRBD1|TRBJ2-2
CSVESLGQGRDGELFF
TGCAGCGTTGAATCCCTGGGACAGGGGAGAGACGGGGAGCTGTTTTTT
>many|TRBV7-2|12|NA|TRBJ2-1
CASSLFTNEQFF
TGTGCCAGCAGCTTATTTACAAATGAGCAGTTCTTC
>NA|TRBV2|15|TRBD1|TRBJ2-3
CASRTGLPYTDTQYF
TGTGCCAGCAGGACAGGGCTTCCCTACACAGATACGCAGTATTTT
>many|TRBV13|15|NA|TRBJ1-4
CASSPRVATNEKLFF
TGTGCCAGCAGCCCCAGAGTAGCAACTAATGAAAAACTGTTTTTT
>few|TRBV6-5|15|NA|TRBJ2-2
CASSYFGRVAGELFF
TGTGCCAGCAGTTACTTCGGCAGGGTAGCCGGGGAGCTGTTTTTT
>few|TRBV4-2|16|TRBD2|TRBJ2-7
CASSAGTSGWAPEQYF
TGTGCCAGCAGTGCCGGGACTAGCGGATGGGCCCCCGAGCAGTACTTC
>few|TRBV7-6|10|NA|TRBJ2-5
CASGVETQYF
TGTGCCAGCGGGGTTGAGACCCAGTACTTC
>many|TRBV15|15|NA|TRBJ2-3
CATRGDYAGTDTQYF
TGTGCCACCCGAGGCGACTACGCGGGGACGGATACGCAGTATTTT
>NA|TRBV6-5|13|NA|TRBJ2-1
CASSYTVPNEQFF
TGTGCCAGCAGTTACACGGTCCCTAATGAGCAGTTCTTC
>few|TRBV30|14|NA|TRBJ2-2
CAWRATVNTGELFF
TGTGCCTGGAGAGCGACAGTCAACACCGGGGAGCTGTTTTTT
>few|TRBV28|16|NA|TRBJ1-4
CASSSQGGLTNEKLFF
TGTGCCAGCAGTTCTCAGGGAGGCCTCACTAATGAAAAACTGTTTTTT
>many|TRBV7-9|15|TRBD1|TRBJ1-2
CASSLGTGPLYGYTF
TGTGCCAGCAGCCTCGGGACAGGGCCCCTCTATGGCTACACCTTC
>NA|TRBV28|13|NA|TRBJ2-7
CASSLSRADEQYF
TGTGCCAGCAGTTTAAGTAGAGCGGACGAGCAGTACTTC
>NA|TRBV4-3|16|NA|TRBJ1-2
CASSQGDGTLSYGYTF
TGCGCCAGCAGCCAAGGGGACGGGACTCTATCCTATGGCTACACCTTC
>NA|TRBV11-2|16|TRBD2|TRBJ2-3
CASSLETSDLTDTQYF
TGTGCCAGCAGCTTGGAGACTAGCGATTTGACAGATACGCAGTATTTT
>few|TRBV5-4|15|TRBD2|TRBJ2-1
CASSFTGEGYNEQFF
TGTGCCAGCAGCTTCACCGGGGAGGGGTACAATGAGCAGTTCTTC
>NA|TRBV30|17|TRBD2|TRBJ2-7
CAWSSPRGGRTSYEQYF
TGTGCCTGGAGTTCCCCAAGGGGCGGGAGAACATCCTACGAGCAGTACTTC
>many|TRBV6-6|13|NA|TRBJ2-4
CASSQGPENIQYF
TGTGCCAGCAGCCAAGGGCCGGAAAACATTCAGTACTTC